This T cell receptor beta chain was identified in a study of blood T cells in healthy people across ages. Study results and limitations: Per million T cells, the diversity of TCR beta decreased roughly linearly as age advanced.

Donors each provided roughly 10 milliliters of peripheral blood. Through a sample-barcoded 5' primer and a J-beta primer mix, a second PCR was run for about 6 to 12 cycles. TCRdb called the 5' RACE reads again in MiXCR, with one record for every CDR3 protein. The profile covers about 1.1 million distinct CDR3 sequences, with about two fifths appearing a single time and roughly 13% taken by the ten largest. A remark on this clonotype: Its matching antigen is unknown. At one of its ends the junction is not consistent with the germline gene, which may arise from a read error.

From germline, CDR1 is DFQATT and CDR2 SNEGSKA (reference sequence). The CDR3 is 16 amino acids. Sequenced: blood. The rearrangement uses TRBV20-1 and TRBJ2-1; D call uncertain. The sequence was collected from a man between 18 and 35 years old in good health. DNA of the CDR3: TGCAGTGCTAGAGACCCACGACGGAGAGCGAACAATGAGCTGTTCTTC. It is translated as CSARDPRRRANNELFF.